The TCR beta chain described here comes from a study of spatial heterogeneity in lung cancer. Trimming stripped 5 bases from V and 5 bases from J, with 18 bases between. The CDR3 totals 16 residues. Germline CDR1 and CDR2: SEHNR and FQNEAQ (reference sequence). This clonotype was observed many times. One entry per CDR3 protein results from TCRdb running MiXCR on the 5' RACE reads. The sample has roughly 70,000 distinct CDR3 sequences, roughly 8.9% seen once. This sample's time point: blood at routine non-recurrence follow-up after resection. The clonotype comes from a female donor with early-stage non-small cell lung cancer. The chain is built from TRBV7-9 and TRBJ2-2; perhaps TRBD1 as D (6 bases). Sequencing used PBMCs, obtained at follow-up. The CDR3 protein is CASSPNRVSTTGELFF. The CDR3 region has the DNA TGTGCCAGCAGCCCAAACAGGGTGTCGACGACCGGGGAGCTGTTTTTT.